The T cell receptor beta chain under discussion was sequenced for a study of radiation and T cells in renal cell carcinoma. The germline V gene encodes CDR1 SNHLY and CDR2 FYNNEI. CDR3 length: 16 amino acids. V was trimmed by 7 bases and J by 5 bases, leaving 22 bases between them. Some clones are missing from TCRdb's copy, which holds only in-frame ones; the method was immunoSEQ multiplex PCR. In the table there are some 30,000 clones, approximately 81% of which are singletons. Time point noted: blood 4 weeks post-SBRT, at nephrectomy. Treatment reported: 15 Gy SBRT to primary tumor, nephrectomy 4 weeks later.

This clonotype originated in a man in his 60s with renal cell carcinoma. The sequencing here drew on blood, taken from a patient whose treatment included radiotherapy and nephrectomy. The chain carries TRBV2 and TRBJ2-3, with a possible D match to TRBD1 (6 bases). The CDR3 DNA is TGTGCCAGCAAATATGGAGCAGGGGAAGGAGTAGATACGCAGTATTTT. It specifies CASKYGAGEGVDTQYF.